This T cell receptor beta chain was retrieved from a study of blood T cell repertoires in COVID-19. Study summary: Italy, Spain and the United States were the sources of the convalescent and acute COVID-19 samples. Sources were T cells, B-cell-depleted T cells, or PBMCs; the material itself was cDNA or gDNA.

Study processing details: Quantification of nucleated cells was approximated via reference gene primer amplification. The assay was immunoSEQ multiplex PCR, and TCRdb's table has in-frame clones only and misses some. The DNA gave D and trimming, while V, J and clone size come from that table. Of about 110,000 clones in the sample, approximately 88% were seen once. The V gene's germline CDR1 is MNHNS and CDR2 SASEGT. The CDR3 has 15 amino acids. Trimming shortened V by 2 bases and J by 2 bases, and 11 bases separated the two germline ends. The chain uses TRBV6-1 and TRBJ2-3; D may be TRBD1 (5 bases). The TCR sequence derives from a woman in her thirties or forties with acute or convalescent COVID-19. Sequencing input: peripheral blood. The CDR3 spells CASSERRGSTDTQYF. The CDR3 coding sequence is TGTGCCAGCAGTGAACGAAGGGGCTCCACAGATACGCAGTATTTT.